This T cell receptor beta chain was sequenced during a study of cytomegalovirus exposure and HLA in healthy donors (dated by TCRdb to about 2017). For context, the study as a whole: An earlier analysis of roughly 570 of the donors reported about 300 Gb of sequence data and roughly 120 million unique TCR beta sequences obtained from roughly 180 million T cells. An early release covering roughly 600 HLA-typed donors comprised about 290 gigabases of sequencing data and about 90 million unique TCR sequences. Among the roughly 400 genotyped donors, 75% to 90% belonged to the genetic ancestry cluster associated with self-reported Caucasian donors. The aim of the study was to test whether cataloging public T cell receptors could identify signatures of past pathogen exposure. The T cell repertoires of 666 subjects were profiled by immunosequencing and related to cytomegalovirus serostatus. In addition to the first cohort of 500 to 850 subjects, a separate validation cohort of over 90 different subjects was used. High-throughput TCR immunosequencing, statistical association of individual TCRs with disease status, and machine learning were combined to predict cytomegalovirus infection status. To study patterns of TCR occurrence, a later analysis re-analyzed previously published TCR beta repertoires from 550 to 800 donors and added high-resolution HLA genotyping. The later analysis used no new phenotypic data to find candidate immune exposures, relying instead on TCR beta sequences and their occurrence across donors. To decide whether each TCR beta V gene segment behaved as functional or pseudogenic, an earlier analysis of over 500 of the donors relied on high-throughput TCR beta sequencing. Donor age, sex, ethnicity and CMV serostatus were collected together with the repertoire data. Genome-wide SNP genotypes for about 65% of the roughly 670 donors were used in a later genetic analysis, which treated that subset as a discovery cohort. All discovery cohort repertoires had been generated on a single sequencing platform. HLA typing included class I and class II loci at four-digit resolution. Typing coverage differed by locus: A, B, C, DRB1 and DQB1 were typed in roughly 620-630 donors, DQA1 in about 550, DPA1 in roughly 590, and DPB1 in just under 490. Four to six DR-DQ haplotypes were handled as single units for association and clustering because linkage in the cohort was strong. Among 398 genotyped donors of the cohort, an average of around 240,000 unique TCR beta nucleotide sequences were sequenced per donor, about a sixth of them non-productive.

Library prep was done by the immunoSEQ multiplex PCR assay. The multiplex PCR relied on a mix of 60 forward primers for TCR Vbeta segments and 13 reverse primers for TCR Jbeta segments. Amplification of the CDR3 region of rearranged TCR beta genes was performed with a multiplex PCR assay on genomic DNA. The amplified TCR beta libraries were sequenced on the Illumina HiSeq System as 87-base-pair reads. As for the original processing: A later analysis counted some 80 million unique TCR beta chains across the 650 to 800 repertoires, and some 11 million of these chains were shared by at least two donors. To remove PCR and sequencing errors, raw reads were error-corrected and collapsed into unique sequences using a nearest-neighbor algorithm that merged closely related sequences. To assign V, D and J gene segments, CDR3 sequences were aligned to IMGT reference sequences. Each retained sequence needed at least a six-nucleotide match to both a V gene segment and a J gene segment. A rearrangement counted as productive if the CDR3 had no stop codons and remained in frame with V and J, and every other rearrangement counted as non-productive. CDR3 was defined according to IMGT convention as the region running from the second conserved V-encoded cysteine to the conserved J-encoded phenylalanine. In an earlier analysis of around 640 of the donors, sequences lacking an unambiguous match to a single V gene segment were excluded. In an earlier analysis of 450 to 750 of the donors, a V segment was called functional when productive rearrangements were above 56.7%, and segregating when the standard deviation between donors exceeded 5%. A statistical classification framework was built to diagnose cytomegalovirus status from the catalog of TCR beta chain sequences. V and J gene assignment, in a later analysis, came from comparing TCR nucleotide sequences with IMGT/GENE-DB human TR gene sequences. A later analysis assigned CDR3 sequences and most-parsimonious VDJ recombination scenarios with the TCRdist pipeline. In a later analysis, every TCR beta chain was defined by the combination of its CDR3 amino acid sequence and its V-gene family, and reads without a unique V-gene family were dropped. In a later analysis, fewer than 600 highly shared, low-generation-probability nucleotide sequences were removed to address suspected cross-contamination and a sequencing artifact. A later analysis calculated a clonal expansion index for each public chain from normalized within-repertoire ranks of inferred template counts. In a later analysis, generation probabilities were computed with a VDJ recombination model fitted to out-of-frame rearrangements, and the resulting probabilities were checked against IGoR. Hypergeometric tests were used in a later analysis to score TCR-TCR, TCR-HLA and TCR-CMV co-occurrence, with a repertoire-size bias correction applied to the TCR pairs. False discovery rates were estimated in a later analysis by permuting HLA or CMV assignments 20 times. In a later analysis, co-occurring TCRs were grouped using DBSCAN, with TCRdist sequence similarity added in when clustering inside HLA-allele-positive subsets. Repertoires with fewer than 30,000 or more than 120,000 public chains, plus five repertoires with anomalous nucleotide sharing, were excluded from co-occurrence clustering. TCRdb stores this immuneACCESS table with in-frame sequences only. Part of the clones is absent; in the studies checked, under half of the shortfall reflects unresolved V genes, and no reason is known for the rest. V, J and clone size reflect that table, while D and trimming were determined from the DNA. The sample table contains some 150,000 clones; only one count was recorded for approximately 78% of them. 7% of the sample rests with the top ten.

This clone is a singleton in its sample. It lacks a known antigen. No per-base quality is available; no much larger clone lies one base away. Summary of the overall study and its limitations: Compared with the approximately 700-donor mean, donors in an Asian-associated ancestry cluster had fewer N-insertions in productive TCRs, according to a later genetic analysis. In both the original and validation cohorts, the classifier was reported to diagnose cytomegalovirus status with high specificity and sensitivity. While some public TCRs were present in many individuals, most TCR sequences turned up only very rarely across donors. The authors suggested that the approach could potentially be generalized to other disease states and immunological phenotypes. Presence/absence analyses assumed roughly uniform sequencing depth across donors, an assumption that may not hold. V-gene and J-gene trimming of TCR beta chains was associated with a missense DCLRE1C variant in a later genetic analysis, and the association was replicated in an independent cohort. A later analysis associated 16,951 TCR beta sequences with specific HLA alleles at a false discovery rate of 0.05. Seventeen rarely observed V segments, including chromosome 9 orphons, were excluded from the earlier analysis of almost 600 of the donors because counts were too low. Correlated functional status among segregating V segments might reflect linkage disequilibrium, but an unknown experimental factor could not be ruled out. Because some donors lacked HLA typing at each locus, the association tests relied only on the typed subset. Immune exposure information for the cohort was limited to CMV serostatus. The 87-base-pair reads could not distinguish some IMGT-functional V segments, including TRBV6-2 and TRBV6-3, so those segments were excluded. A later analysis found that TCR association rates varied across HLA loci, with DRB1 alleles showing the most associated TCRs and HLA-C alleles the fewest. Three of the identified cytomegalovirus-associated TCR beta chains were confirmed in vitro to be specific for cytomegalovirus antigens. In a later analysis, several top co-occurrence clusters were reported to appear linked to parvovirus B19, influenza, CMV and Epstein-Barr virus. A further reported finding was that TCR beta sequences accurately predicted the HLA-A and HLA-B alleles for most subjects in the first cohort. The sequencing pipeline was judged likely to have produced a cluster of highly shared sequence variants as a technical artifact. According to a later analysis, most CMV-associated TCR beta chains appeared to be HLA-restricted, and the HLA associations seemed to be driven largely by CMV exposure. A later analysis found that HLA-associated TCR beta chains were more clonally expanded and had lower generation probabilities than equally common non-associated chains. In an earlier analysis of some 500 of the donors, most TCR beta V segments appeared in productive rearrangements about 87% or about 30% of the time, broadly matching IMGT annotations. Only TCR beta chains were sequenced in this cohort, and the absence of alpha or paired-chain data limited detectable features. A total of 150 to 200 TCR beta chains were listed by the study as associated with cytomegalovirus. When HLA alleles, especially DR and DQ, strongly co-occurred, TCR associations were difficult to assign to individual alleles.

The cohort was made up of under 800 healthy bone marrow donors. Cohort members were all nominally healthy when sampled, although unrecorded immune exposures were likely present. The donor tested CMV seropositive and was one of the 289 seropositive cohort members. A peripheral blood sample was collected from each donor, and TCR beta sequencing was performed on peripheral blood mononuclear cells. Genomic DNA was extracted from the blood cell samples with the Qiagen DNeasy Blood Extraction Kit. A distance of 7 bases separates the germline ends of V and J, which lose 0 bases and 4 bases respectively. The germline V gene supplies CDR1 SGHRS and CDR2 YFSETQ. Counted from cysteine to phenylalanine, this CDR3 has 13 amino acids. The sequence is cut down to CDR3 DNA, 39 bases in frame from base 1.

The TCR was taken from a woman in her thirties in good health and CMV-seropositive. Sequencing was carried out using PBMCs. This receptor chain uses TRBV5-1 and TRBJ1-1; no D segment can be confidently identified. Read as DNA, the sequence is TGCGCCAGCAGCTTGGGGGAGACCACTGAAGCTTTCTTT. The encoded protein is CASSLGETTEAFF. The reference TRBV5-1 and TRBJ1-1 proteins fill in what lies around the CDR3, so the full variable domain reads KAGVTQTPRYLIKTRGQQVTLSCSPISGHRSVSWYQQTPGQGLQFLFEYFSETQRNKGNFPGRFSGRQFSNSRSEMNVSTLELGDSALYLCASSLGETTEAFFGQGTRLTVV.